The present TCR beta chain was sequenced within a study of CD8+CD57+ T cells in acquired aplastic anemia. Across the study: CD4+ and CD8+ cells, once sorted, gave DNA averaging approximately 3.3 ug. CD4+ reads averaged roughly 9.9 million in healthy donors.

Overall study results and limits: Significance was not reached for CD8+ Simpson's diversity between patients and controls.

As regards this clonotype: Antigen: not known.

Trimming removed 7 bases from V and 10 bases from J, with 17 bases in between. CDR3 length equals 13 residues. From germline, CDR1 is SNHLY and CDR2 FYNNEI. The use of genomic DNA as template underpinned the TCR beta VDJ and CDR3 profiling. A single record per CDR3 protein comes from TCRdb applying MiXCR to the reads. Of 60,000 to 75,000 distinct CDR3 sequences in the sample, less than 65% were seen once. This sequence joins TRBV2 and TRBJ2-1; no reliable D call. The sequencing input was sorted CD4+, CD8+, or CD8+CD57+ T cells (not recorded which) from PBMCs. This TCR came from a human donor in good health, serving as a control. The CDR3 coding sequence is TGTGCCAGCACGTGGGCCCAAAAAAACGAGCAGTTCTTC. Translated: CASTWAQKNEQFF.